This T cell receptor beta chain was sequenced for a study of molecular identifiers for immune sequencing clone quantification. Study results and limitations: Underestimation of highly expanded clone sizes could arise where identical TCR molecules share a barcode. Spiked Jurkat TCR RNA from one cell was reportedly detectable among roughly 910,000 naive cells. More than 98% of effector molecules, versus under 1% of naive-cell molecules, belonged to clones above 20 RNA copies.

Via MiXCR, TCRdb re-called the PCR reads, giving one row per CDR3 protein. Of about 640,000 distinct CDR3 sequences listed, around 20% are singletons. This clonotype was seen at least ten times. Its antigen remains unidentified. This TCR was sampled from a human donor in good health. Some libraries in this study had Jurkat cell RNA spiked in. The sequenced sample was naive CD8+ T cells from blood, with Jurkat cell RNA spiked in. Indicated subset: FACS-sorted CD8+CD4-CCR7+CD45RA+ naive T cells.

CDR3 DNA sequence: TGTGCCAGCAAGGGACAGGGAACCACAGATACGCAGTATTTT. Protein product: CASKGQGTTDTQYF. The V gene is TRBV28, the J gene TRBJ2-3; 9 nucleotides match TRBD1. The CDR3 covers 14 residues. The germline V gene encodes CDR1 MDHEN and CDR2 SYDVKM. The V segment lost 7 bases and the J segment 2 bases; nucleotides outside the gene matches: 4.